This T cell receptor (beta chain) was obtained from a study of blood T cell repertoires in COVID-19. On the study more broadly: Acute-phase and convalescent COVID-19 samples originated in the United States, Italy and Spain.

Repertoires were generated with immunoSEQ multiplex PCR, while TCRdb's copy carries only in-frame clones and drops some. The table has 250,000 to 350,000 clones, over 75% seen once. Each participant's cohort was designated according to participant-reported clinical history. Recovered participants had two consecutive negative NP/OP PCR tests, healthcare professional clearance, or symptom resolution. V lost 6 bases to trimming and J lost 3 bases; unmatched junction nucleotides: 4. The CDR3 contains 13 residues. Germline CDR1 reads SNHLY; CDR2 reads FYNNEI. J is TRBJ1-1 and V is TRBV2; 7 bases match TRBD1. Material for sequencing was PBMCs or T cells enriched from blood (not recorded which). The origin of this receptor is a woman between 18 and 29 years old who had recovered from COVID-19. In DNA form, the CDR3 reads TGTGCCAGCAGCAGGACAGGTCACACTGAAGCTTTCTTT. Translation: CASSRTGHTEAFF.